This T cell receptor (beta chain) is from a study of shared clonotypes between healthy human individuals. Across the study: The plates for each donor numbered three CD4 naive, three CD4 memory, two CD8 naive and one CD8 memory. Study-wide results and caveats: Clonotypes shared by all four donors outscored non-shared clonotypes in generation probability.

Some clones are missing from TCRdb's copy, which holds only in-frame ones; the method was immunoSEQ multiplex PCR. The table records approximately 980,000 clones, 76% of them present only once. This CDR3 contains 17 residues. V lost 5 bases and J lost 2; bases outside the gene matches: 7. Germline CDR1 reads SGHTA; CDR2 reads FQGNSA. Negatively enriched CD4+ T cells were divided by CD45RA into naive and memory. Turning to this clone: Its target is not known.

This chain uses TRBV7-2 with TRBJ2-3; 13 bases fit TRBD2. The receptor was isolated from a man younger than 35 in good health. Sequenced: memory CD4+ T cells sorted from blood. The subset is: CD45RA-negative fraction. The CDR3 loop is CASSPPGLAGVTDTQYF. The DNA of the CDR3 is TGTGCCAGCAGCCCTCCAGGACTAGCGGGAGTCACAGATACGCAGTATTTT. Complete variable domain (other parts from reference TRBV7-2 and TRBJ2-3): GAGVSQSPSNKVTEKGKDVELRCDPISGHTALYWYRQSLGQGLEFLIYFQGNSAPDKSGLPSDRFSAERTGGSVSTLTIQRTQQEDSAVYLCASSPPGLAGVTDTQYFGPGTRLTVL.